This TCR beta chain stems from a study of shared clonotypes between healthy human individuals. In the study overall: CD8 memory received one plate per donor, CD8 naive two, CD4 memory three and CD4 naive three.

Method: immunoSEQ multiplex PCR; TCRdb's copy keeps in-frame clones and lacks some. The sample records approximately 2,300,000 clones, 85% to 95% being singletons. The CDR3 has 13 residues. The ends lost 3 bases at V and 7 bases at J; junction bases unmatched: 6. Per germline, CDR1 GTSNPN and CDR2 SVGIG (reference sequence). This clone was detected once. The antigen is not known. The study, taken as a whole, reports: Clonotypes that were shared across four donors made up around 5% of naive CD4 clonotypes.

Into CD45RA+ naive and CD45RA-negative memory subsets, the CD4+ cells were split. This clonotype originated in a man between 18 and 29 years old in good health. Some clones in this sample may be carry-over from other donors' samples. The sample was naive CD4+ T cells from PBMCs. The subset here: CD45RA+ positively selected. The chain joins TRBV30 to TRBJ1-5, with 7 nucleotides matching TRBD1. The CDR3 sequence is CAWRRGGGQPQHF. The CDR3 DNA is TGTGCCTGGAGGAGAGGGGGCGGGCAGCCCCAGCATTTT.